This entry concerns a single T cell receptor beta chain. Its cognate antigen is unknown. Every single patient, without exception, relapsed after autologous stem cell transplantation, and brentuximab vedotin exposure varied. The patients, who had relapsed/refractory classical Hodgkin lymphoma, achieved best responses of complete response, partial response or progressive disease. The table came from immunoSEQ multiplex PCR; TCRdb's copy has only in-frame clones and leaves some out. This table has roughly 100,000 clones, around 89% appearing once. This CDR3 has 13 amino acids. From germline, CDR1 is MNHEY and CDR2 SVGAGI. V shed 10 bases, J shed 2 bases, and the junction held 7 bases outside the gene matches. This sample stems from a study of PD-1 blockade in classical Hodgkin lymphoma. Overall study findings and caveats: Unlike CD8+ TCR diversity, which did not rise significantly by C4D1, CD4+ TCR diversity did. Causes of the repertoire differences remain undefined, possibly disease activity or prior therapy.

The chain combines TRBV6-5 with TRBJ2-7; 8 nucleotides line up with TRBD2. This receptor was taken from a human donor with classical Hodgkin lymphoma. The material was peripheral blood mononuclear cells (PBMCs), obtained before the second cycle of nivolumab. The CDR3 reads CATEGLDAYEQYF. DNA for the CDR3: TGTGCCACCGAGGGACTAGATGCCTACGAGCAGTACTTC.